The rows below give T cell receptor beta chains drawn from one sample of a study of cytomegalovirus exposure and HLA in healthy donors. Repertoires were generated with immunoSEQ multiplex PCR, while TCRdb's copy carries only in-frame clones and drops some. The sample lists under 150,000 clones; 70% to 85% were seen once. The sample taken for sequencing was PBMCs. The receptors were sampled from a boy aged 5-17 years in good health and CMV-seronegative. Both conserved end residues are part of each CDR3. The D gene is left open where the match is weak. Some rows mark clone size as missing; the rest say once, few, many or name a class of expanded clone.

clone size	V gene	J gene	D gene	CDR3 DNA	CDR3 protein
.	TRBV7-9	TRBJ2-5	.	TGTGCCAGCAGCTTAGGCGCCGCGGAGACCCAGTACTTC	CASSLGAAETQYF
.	TRBV7-2	TRBJ1-2	.	TGTGCCAGCAGCTTAGAAAGGAGCTATGGCTACACCTTC	CASSLERSYGYTF
few	TRBV5-1	TRBJ1-2	TRBD1	TGCGCCAGCAGCTTCGGACAGGGGGCTGGAGGCTACACCTTC	CASSFGQGAGGYTF
.	TRBV9	TRBJ2-1	.	TGTGCCAGCATTGGGGTAGGGGCTTATGAGCAGTTCTTC	CASIGVGAYEQFF
.	TRBV29-1	TRBJ1-1	.	TGCAGCGTTGAGTTAGGGGGTACTGAAGCTTTCTTT	CSVELGGTEAFF
.	TRBV6-5	TRBJ2-7	TRBD1	TGTGCCAGCAGTCACCGGGACAGGGGCTACGAGCAGTACTTC	CASSHRDRGYEQYF
.	TRBV2	TRBJ2-1	TRBD2	TGTGCCAGCAGTGCGGCTAGCGGGATGAATAATGAGCAGTTCTTC	CASSAASGMNNEQFF
.	TRBV5-4	TRBJ2-6	.	TGTGCCAGCAGCCGCGGGACGGCACTCTCTGGGGCCAACGTCCTGACTTTC	CASSRGTALSGANVLTF
.	TRBV21-1	TRBJ1-2	.	TGTGCCAGCAGCACGAGGAACTACACCTTC	CASSTRNYTF
.	TRBV25-1	TRBJ2-3	.	TGTGCCAGCAGTGGGTGGCAGGGGTCCGCAGATACGCAGTATTTT	CASSGWQGSADTQYF
once	TRBV7-9	TRBJ1-1	.	TGTGCCAGCAGCTTGGGACAATGGGGCACTGAAGCTTTCTTT	CASSLGQWGTEAFF
.	TRBV7-2	TRBJ1-2	.	TGTGCCAGCAGCTTAGCGCGCCCGGGAATCTATGGCTACACCTTC	CASSLARPGIYGYTF
.	TRBV12-5	TRBJ2-3	.	TGTGCTAGTGGTCCGAGGGGGGGGACAGATACGCAGTATTTT	CASGPRGGTDTQYF
.	TRBV5-1	TRBJ2-3	TRBD2	TGCGCCAGCAGCTCGAATCCTAGCGGGCTCGTGGATACGCAGTATTTT	CASSSNPSGLVDTQYF
.	TRBV19	TRBJ1-2	TRBD1	TGTGCCAGTAGCCCTACAGGGGGCAACTATGGCTACACCTTC	CASSPTGGNYGYTF
.	TRBV27	TRBJ1-5	.	TGTGCCAGCAGTACAAGACCCGGGGGGGATCAGCCCCAGCATTTT	CASSTRPGGDQPQHF
.	TRBV25-1	TRBJ2-3	.	TGTGCCAGCAGTGAATTCGGAGCGCCTACACCCACAGATACGCAGTATTTT	CASSEFGAPTPTDTQYF
few	TRBV30	TRBJ2-7	.	TGTGCCTCACTCGCTCCCGCCGGGGACGAGCAGTACTTC	CASLAPAGDEQYF
.	TRBV13	TRBJ2-3	TRBD2	TGTGCCAGCAGTTGGACTAGCGGGAGAGATACGCAGTATTTT	CASSWTSGRDTQYF
.	TRBV19	TRBJ1-2	TRBD1	TGTGCCAGTAGTTCCCGGACAGGAGCTAACTATGGCTACACCTTC	CASSSRTGANYGYTF
.	TRBV2	TRBJ2-2	.	TGTGCCAGCAGTGAAGTGGGGAGCCCCGGGGAGCTGTTTTTT	CASSEVGSPGELFF
.	TRBV27	TRBJ1-5	TRBD1	TGTGCCAGCAGTTTGACCGGGACAGGGGGCGATCAGCCCCAGCATTTT	CASSLTGTGGDQPQHF
.	TRBV13	TRBJ2-7	.	TGTGCCAGCCAGGTGGGGAGACGCTACGAGCAGTACTTC	CASQVGRRYEQYF
few	TRBV7-9	TRBJ1-3	.	TGTGCCAGCAGCCTCCGCACAGGGACTGGAAACACCATATATTTT	CASSLRTGTGNTIYF
once	TRBV5-6	TRBJ2-1	TRBD2	TGTGCCAGCAGCCTGGGACTAGCGGGGCATGAGCAGTTCTTC	CASSLGLAGHEQFF
.	TRBV30	TRBJ2-1	TRBD1	TGTGCCTGGAGGGTACAGGGGGCCGGCGAGCAGTTCTTC	CAWRVQGAGEQFF
.	TRBV7-2	TRBJ1-1	.	TGTGCCAGCAGCCAGGACAGGAACACTGAAGCTTTCTTT	CASSQDRNTEAFF
.	TRBV4-1	TRBJ1-2	.	TGCGCCAGCAGCCAAGGGCAGGGAACGAGAAGCTATGGCTACACCTTC	CASSQGQGTRSYGYTF
few	TRBV10-3	TRBJ2-2	.	TGTGCCATCAGGCAGGGAGGTACGAACACCGGGGAGCTGTTTTTT	CAIRQGGTNTGELFF
.	TRBV4-3	TRBJ1-5	TRBD1	TGCGCCAGCAGCCTCGACAGGGGAGTCAATCAGCCCCAGCATTTT	CASSLDRGVNQPQHF
.	TRBV29-1	TRBJ2-1	TRBD2	TGCAGCGTTGAAAATGAAGCGGGAGACTACAATGAGCAGTTCTTC	CSVENEAGDYNEQFF